The source of this TCR beta chain is a study of blood T cell repertoires in COVID-19. Generated by immunoSEQ multiplex PCR, the TCRdb table keeps only in-frame clones and is missing some. Among some 110,000 clones listed, about nine tenths were seen once. Germline CDR1 SGDLS, CDR2 YYNGEE. The CDR3 is made up of 16 amino acids. V shed 3 bases and J 2 bases; nucleotides not matched to a gene: 7. The sequenced material came from peripheral blood. The TCR sequence derives from a human donor with active COVID-19. The donor label of this sample is uncertain. The chain links TRBV9 to TRBJ1-1; 10 bases line up with TRBD1. CDR3 in amino acids: CASSAGQGKRNTEAFF. DNA of the CDR3: TGTGCCAGCAGCGCGGGACAGGGGAAAAGAAACACTGAAGCTTTCTTT.